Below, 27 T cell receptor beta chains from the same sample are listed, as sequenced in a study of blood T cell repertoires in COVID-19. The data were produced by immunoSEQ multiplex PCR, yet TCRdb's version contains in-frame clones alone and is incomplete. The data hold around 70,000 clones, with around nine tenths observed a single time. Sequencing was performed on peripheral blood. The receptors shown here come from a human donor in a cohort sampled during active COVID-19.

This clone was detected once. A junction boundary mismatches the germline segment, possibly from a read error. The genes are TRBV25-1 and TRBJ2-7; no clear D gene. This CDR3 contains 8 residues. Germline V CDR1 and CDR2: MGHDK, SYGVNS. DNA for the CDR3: TGTGCCAGCAGTGAAGGTCGGTTC. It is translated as CASSEGRF.

The CDR3 reads CASSPRELGERDTQYF. The CDR3 DNA reads TGTGCCAGCAGTCCTAGGGAACTAGGAGAAAGAGATACGCAGTATTTT. The chain recombines TRBV11-1 with TRBJ2-3, with TRBD2 as a possible D gene (5 bases). There are 16 residues in the CDR3. The V end lost 6 bases, the J end lost 5 bases, and 21 bases lay between the germline ends. Germline-derived CDR1 and CDR2 are SGHAT and FQDESV (reference sequence). Using reference TRBV11-1 and TRBJ2-3 for the parts outside the CDR3, the full variable domain is EAEVAQSPRYKITEKSQAVAFWCDPISGHATLYWYRQILGQGPELLVQFQDESVVDDSQLPKDRFSAERLKGVDSTLKIQPAELGDSAMYLCASSPRELGERDTQYFGPGTRLTVL.

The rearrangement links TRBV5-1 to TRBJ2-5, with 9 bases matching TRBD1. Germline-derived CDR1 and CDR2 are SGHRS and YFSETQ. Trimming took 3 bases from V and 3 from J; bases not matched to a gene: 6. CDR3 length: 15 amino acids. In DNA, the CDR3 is TGCGCCAGCAGCTCACAGGGGGCTGATGAAGAGACCCAGTACTTC. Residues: CASSSQGADEETQYF.

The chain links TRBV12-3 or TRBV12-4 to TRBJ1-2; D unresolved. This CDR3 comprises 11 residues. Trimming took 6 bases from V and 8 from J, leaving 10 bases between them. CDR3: CASRSNGGYTF. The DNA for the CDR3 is TGTGCCAGCAGGTCCAACGGGGGCTACACCTTC.

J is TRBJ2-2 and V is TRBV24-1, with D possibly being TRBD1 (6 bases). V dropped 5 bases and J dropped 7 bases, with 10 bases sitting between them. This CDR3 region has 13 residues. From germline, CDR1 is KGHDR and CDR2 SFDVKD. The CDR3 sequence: CATSAGEGGELFF. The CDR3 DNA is TGTGCCACCAGTGCAGGGGAAGGCGGGGAGCTGTTTTTT.

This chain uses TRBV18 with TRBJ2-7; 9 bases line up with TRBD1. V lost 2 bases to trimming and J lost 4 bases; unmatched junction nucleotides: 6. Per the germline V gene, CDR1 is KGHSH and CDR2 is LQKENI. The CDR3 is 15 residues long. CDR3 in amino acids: CASSPGTGTMYEQYF. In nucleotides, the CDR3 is TGTGCCAGCTCACCAGGGACAGGGACTATGTACGAGCAGTACTTC.

Here the CDR3 reads CAISGLEETQYF. The CDR3, as DNA: TGTGCCATCAGTGGCTTAGAGGAGACCCAGTACTTC. The V call is TRBV10-3, the J call TRBJ2-5; D is undetermined. CDR3 length: 12 residues. Germline V gene sequence: CDR1 ENHRY, CDR2 SYGVKD. V dropped 4 bases and J dropped 5 bases, with 8 bases sitting between them.

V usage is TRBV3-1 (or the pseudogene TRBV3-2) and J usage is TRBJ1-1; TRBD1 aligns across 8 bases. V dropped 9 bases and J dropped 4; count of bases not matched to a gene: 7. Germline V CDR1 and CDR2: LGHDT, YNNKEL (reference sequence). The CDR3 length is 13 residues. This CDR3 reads CASFNTGGTEAFF. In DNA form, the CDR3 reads TGTGCCAGTTTTAATACAGGGGGCACTGAAGCTTTCTTT.

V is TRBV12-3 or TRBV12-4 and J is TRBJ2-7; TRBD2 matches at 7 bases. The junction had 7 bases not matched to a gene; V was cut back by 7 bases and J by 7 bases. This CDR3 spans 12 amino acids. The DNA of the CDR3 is TGTGCCAGCACCATGGGGGGGAATGAGCAGTACTTC. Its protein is CASTMGGNEQYF.

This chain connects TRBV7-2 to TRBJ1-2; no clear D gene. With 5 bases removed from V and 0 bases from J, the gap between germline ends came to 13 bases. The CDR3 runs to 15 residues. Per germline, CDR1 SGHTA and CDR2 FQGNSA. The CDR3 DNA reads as TGTGCCAGCAGCCCAGAACCGCAAGCTAACTATGGCTACACCTTC. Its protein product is CASSPEPQANYGYTF.

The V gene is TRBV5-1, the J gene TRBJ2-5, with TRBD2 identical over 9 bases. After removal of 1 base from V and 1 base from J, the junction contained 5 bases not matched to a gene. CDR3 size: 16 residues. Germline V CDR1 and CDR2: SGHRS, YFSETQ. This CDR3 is CASSLSGGGVQETQYF. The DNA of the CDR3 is TGCGCCAGCAGCTTGTCTGGCGGGGGGGTCCAAGAGACCCAGTACTTC.

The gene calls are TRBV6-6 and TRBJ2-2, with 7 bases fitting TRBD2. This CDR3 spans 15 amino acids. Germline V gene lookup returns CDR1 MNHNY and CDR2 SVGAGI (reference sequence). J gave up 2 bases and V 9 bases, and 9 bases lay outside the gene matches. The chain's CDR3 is CASSQLAANTGELFF. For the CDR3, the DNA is TGTGCCAGTAGCCAGCTAGCGGCTAACACCGGGGAGCTGTTTTTT.

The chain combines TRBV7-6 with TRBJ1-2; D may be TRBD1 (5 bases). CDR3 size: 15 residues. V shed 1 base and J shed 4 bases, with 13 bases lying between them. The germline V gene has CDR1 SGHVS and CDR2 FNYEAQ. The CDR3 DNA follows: TGTGCCAGCAGCTTAGGTGGGGTCACAGGCTATGGCTACACCTTC. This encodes CASSLGGVTGYGYTF.

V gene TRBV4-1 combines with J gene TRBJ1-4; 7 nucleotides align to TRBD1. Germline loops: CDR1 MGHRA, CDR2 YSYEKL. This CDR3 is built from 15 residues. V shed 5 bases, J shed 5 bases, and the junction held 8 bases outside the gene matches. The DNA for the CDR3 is TGCGCCAGCAGCGCCCGGGACAGCGGGAATGAAAAACTGTTTTTT. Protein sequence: CASSARDSGNEKLFF.

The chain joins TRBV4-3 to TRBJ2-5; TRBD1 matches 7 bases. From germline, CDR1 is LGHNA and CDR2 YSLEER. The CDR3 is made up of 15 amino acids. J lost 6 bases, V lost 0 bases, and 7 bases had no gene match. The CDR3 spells CASSQDPGQWKTQYF. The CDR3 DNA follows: TGCGCCAGCAGCCAAGATCCGGGACAGTGGAAGACCCAGTACTTC.

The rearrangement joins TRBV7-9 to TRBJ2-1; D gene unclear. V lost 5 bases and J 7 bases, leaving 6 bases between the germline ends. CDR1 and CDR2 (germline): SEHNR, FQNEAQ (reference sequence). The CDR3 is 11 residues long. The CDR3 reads CASSPQNEQFF. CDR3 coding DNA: TGTGCCAGCAGCCCCCAGAATGAGCAGTTCTTC.

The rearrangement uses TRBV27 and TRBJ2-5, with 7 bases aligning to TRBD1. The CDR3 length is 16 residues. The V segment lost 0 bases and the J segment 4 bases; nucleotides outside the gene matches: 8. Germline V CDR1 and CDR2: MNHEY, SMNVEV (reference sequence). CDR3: CASSLSWGPGGETQYF. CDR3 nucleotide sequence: TGTGCCAGCAGTTTATCGTGGGGCCCAGGGGGAGAGACCCAGTACTTC.

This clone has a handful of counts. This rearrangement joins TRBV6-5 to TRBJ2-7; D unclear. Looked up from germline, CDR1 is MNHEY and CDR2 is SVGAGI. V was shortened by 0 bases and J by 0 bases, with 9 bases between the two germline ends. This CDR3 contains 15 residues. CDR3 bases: TGTGCCAGCAGTTACTCCTCTAGGCCCTCCTACGAGCAGTACTTC. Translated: CASSYSSRPSYEQYF.

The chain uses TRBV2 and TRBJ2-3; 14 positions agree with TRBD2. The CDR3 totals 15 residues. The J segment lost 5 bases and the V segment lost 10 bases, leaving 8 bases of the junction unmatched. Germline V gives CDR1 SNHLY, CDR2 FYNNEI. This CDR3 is CATAGLAGDGDTQYF. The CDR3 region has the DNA TGTGCCACCGCGGGACTAGCGGGGGATGGAGATACGCAGTATTTT.

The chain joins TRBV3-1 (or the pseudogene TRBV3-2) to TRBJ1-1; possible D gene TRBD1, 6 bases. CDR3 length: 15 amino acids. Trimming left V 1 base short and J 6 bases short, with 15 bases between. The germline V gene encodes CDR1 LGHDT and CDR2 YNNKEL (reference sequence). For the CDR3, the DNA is TGTGCCAGCAGCCAAGCGGGGGGGGCGTCACCTGAAGCTTTCTTT. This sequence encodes CASSQAGGASPEAFF.

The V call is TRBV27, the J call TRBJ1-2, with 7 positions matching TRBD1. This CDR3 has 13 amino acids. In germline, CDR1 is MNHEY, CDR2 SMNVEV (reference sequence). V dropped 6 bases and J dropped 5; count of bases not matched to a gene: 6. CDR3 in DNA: TGTGCCAGCAGGCGGGACAGTAGATATGGCTACACCTTC. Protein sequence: CASRRDSRYGYTF.

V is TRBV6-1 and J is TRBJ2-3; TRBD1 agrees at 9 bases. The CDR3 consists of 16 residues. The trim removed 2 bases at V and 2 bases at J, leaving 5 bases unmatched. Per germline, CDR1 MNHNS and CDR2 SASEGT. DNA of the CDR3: TGTGCCAGCAGTGAACGGGACAGGGATAACACAGATACGCAGTATTTT. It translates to CASSERDRDNTDTQYF.

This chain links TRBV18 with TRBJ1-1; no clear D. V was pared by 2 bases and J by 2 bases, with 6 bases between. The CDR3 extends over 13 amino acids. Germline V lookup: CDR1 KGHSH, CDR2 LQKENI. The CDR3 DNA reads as TGTGCCAGCTCACCAATCTCTAACACTGAAGCTTTCTTT. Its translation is CASSPISNTEAFF.

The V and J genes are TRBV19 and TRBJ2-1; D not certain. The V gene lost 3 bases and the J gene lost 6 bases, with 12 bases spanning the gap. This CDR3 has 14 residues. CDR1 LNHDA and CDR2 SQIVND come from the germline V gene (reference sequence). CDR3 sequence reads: CASSMAEPTNEQFF. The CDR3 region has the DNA TGTGCCAGTAGTATGGCAGAACCCACCAATGAGCAGTTCTTC.

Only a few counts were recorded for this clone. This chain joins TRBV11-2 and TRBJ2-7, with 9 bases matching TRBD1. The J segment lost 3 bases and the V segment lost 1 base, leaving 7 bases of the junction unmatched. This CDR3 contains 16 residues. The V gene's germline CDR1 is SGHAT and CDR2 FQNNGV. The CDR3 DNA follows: TGTGCCAGCAGCTTAGGGGGACAGGGCTTCCTCTACGAGCAGTACTTC. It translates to CASSLGGQGFLYEQYF.

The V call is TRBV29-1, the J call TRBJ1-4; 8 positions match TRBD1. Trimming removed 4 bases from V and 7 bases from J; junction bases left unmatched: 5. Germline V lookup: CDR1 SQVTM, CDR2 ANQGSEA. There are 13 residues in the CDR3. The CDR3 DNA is TGCAGCGTTGGGACAGGGAATGGTGAAAAACTGTTTTTT. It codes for CSVGTGNGEKLFF. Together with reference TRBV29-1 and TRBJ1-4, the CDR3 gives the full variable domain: SAVISQKPSRDICQRGTSLTIQCQVDSQVTMMFWYRQQPGQSLTLIATANQGSEATYESGFVIDKFPISRPNLTFSTLTVSNMSPEDSSIYLCSVGTGNGEKLFFGSGTQLSVL.

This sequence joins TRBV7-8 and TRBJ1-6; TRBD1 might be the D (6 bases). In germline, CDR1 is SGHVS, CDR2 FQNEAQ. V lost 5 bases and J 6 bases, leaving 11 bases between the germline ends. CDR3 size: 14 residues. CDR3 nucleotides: TGTGCCAGCAGCCCCAGGGGCGCTAATTCACCCCTCCACTTT. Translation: CASSPRGANSPLHF.